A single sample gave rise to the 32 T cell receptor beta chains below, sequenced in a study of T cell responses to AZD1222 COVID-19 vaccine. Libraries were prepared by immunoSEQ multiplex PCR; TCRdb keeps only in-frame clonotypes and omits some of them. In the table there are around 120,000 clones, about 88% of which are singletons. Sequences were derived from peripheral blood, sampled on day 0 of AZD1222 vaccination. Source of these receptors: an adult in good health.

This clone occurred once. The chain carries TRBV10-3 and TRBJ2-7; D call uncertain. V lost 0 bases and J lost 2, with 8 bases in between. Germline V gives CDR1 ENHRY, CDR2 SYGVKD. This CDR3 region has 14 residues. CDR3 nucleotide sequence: TGTGCCATCAGTGAGTCAGGCGCAACCTACGAGCAGTACTTC. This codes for CAISESGATYEQYF.

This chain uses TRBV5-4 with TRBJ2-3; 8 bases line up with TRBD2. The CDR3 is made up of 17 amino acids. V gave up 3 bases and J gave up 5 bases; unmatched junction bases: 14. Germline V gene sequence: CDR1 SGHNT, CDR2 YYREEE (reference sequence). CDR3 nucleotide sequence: TGTGCCAGCAGCTGGGGATCAGGGGCGGGGGGCAAAGATACGCAGTATTTT. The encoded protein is CASSWGSGAGGKDTQYF.

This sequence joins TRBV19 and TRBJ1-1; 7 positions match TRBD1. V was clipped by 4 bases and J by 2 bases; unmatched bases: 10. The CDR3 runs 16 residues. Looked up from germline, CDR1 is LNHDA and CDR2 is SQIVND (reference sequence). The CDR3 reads CASSKSPGQTNTEAFF. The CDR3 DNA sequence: TGTGCCAGTAGTAAAAGCCCGGGACAGACAAACACTGAAGCTTTCTTT. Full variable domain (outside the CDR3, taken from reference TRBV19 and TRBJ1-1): DGGITQSPKYLFRKEGQNVTLSCEQNLNHDAMYWYRQDPGQGLRLIYYSQIVNDFQKGDIAEGYSVSREKKESFPLTVTSAQKNPTAFYLCASSKSPGQTNTEAFFGQGTRLTVV.

CDR3 nucleotide sequence: TGTGCCAGCAGTGAATATGTCGACAGCTATGGCTACACCTTC. Protein product: CASSEYVDSYGYTF. The rearrangement joins TRBV25-1 to TRBJ1-2; perhaps TRBD1 as D (5 bases). Germline V gene sequence: CDR1 MGHDK, CDR2 SYGVNS. The CDR3 spans 14 residues. V gave up 0 bases and J gave up 4 bases, with 9 bases separating them.

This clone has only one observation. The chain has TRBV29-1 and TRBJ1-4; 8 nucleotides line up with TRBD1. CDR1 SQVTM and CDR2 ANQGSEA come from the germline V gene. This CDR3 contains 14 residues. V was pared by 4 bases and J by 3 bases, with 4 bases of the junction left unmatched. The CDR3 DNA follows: TGCAGCGTTGGACAGGGGATCTCTAATGAAAAACTGTTTTTT. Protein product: CSVGQGISNEKLFF.

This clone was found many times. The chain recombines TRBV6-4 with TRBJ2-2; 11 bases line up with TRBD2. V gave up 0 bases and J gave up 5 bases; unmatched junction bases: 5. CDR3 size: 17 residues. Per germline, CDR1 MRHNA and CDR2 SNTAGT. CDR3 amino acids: CASSDSALAGETGELFF. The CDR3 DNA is TGTGCCAGCAGTGACTCGGCACTAGCGGGAGAGACCGGGGAGCTGTTTTTT.

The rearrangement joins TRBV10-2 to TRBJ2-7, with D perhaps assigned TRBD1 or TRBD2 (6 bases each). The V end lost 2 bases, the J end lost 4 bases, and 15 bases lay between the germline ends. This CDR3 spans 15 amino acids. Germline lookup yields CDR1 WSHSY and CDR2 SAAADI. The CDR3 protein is CASSEEGDGTYEQYF. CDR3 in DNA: TGCGCCAGCAGTGAGGAGGGGGACGGGACTTACGAGCAGTACTTC.

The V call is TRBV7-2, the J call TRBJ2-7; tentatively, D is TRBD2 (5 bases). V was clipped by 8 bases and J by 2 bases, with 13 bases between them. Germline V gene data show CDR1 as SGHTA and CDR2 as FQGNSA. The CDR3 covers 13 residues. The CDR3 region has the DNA TGTGCCAGCCGCCGGACTGCTACCTACGAGCAGTACTTC. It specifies CASRRTATYEQYF.

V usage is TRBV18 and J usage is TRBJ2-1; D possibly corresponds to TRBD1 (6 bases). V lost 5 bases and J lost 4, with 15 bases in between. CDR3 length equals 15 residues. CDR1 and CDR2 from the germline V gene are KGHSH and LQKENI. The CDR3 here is CASSAPGHPYNEQFF. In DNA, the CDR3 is TGTGCCAGCTCAGCCCCGGGACACCCTTACAATGAGCAGTTCTTC.

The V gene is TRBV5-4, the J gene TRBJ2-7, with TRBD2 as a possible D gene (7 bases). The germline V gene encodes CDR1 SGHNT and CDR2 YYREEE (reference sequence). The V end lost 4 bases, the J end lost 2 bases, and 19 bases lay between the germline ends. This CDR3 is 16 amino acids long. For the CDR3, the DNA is TGTGCCAGCAGCACGCCAGTCGGGGGGCCGGCCTACGAGCAGTACTTC. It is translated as CASSTPVGGPAYEQYF.

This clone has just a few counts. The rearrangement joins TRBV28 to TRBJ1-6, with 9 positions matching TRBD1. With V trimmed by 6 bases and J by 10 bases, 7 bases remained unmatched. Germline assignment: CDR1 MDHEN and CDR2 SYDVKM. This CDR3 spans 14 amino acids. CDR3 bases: TGTGCCAGCAGCCTTGGGACAGGGAACTCACCCCTCCACTTT. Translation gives CASSLGTGNSPLHF.

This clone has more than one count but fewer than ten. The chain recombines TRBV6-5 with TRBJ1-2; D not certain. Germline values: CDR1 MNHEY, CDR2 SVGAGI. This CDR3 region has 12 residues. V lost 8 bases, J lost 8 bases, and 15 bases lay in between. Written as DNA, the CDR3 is TGTGCCAGCTCTCACGCCCTATACGGCTACACCTTC. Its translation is CASSHALYGYTF.

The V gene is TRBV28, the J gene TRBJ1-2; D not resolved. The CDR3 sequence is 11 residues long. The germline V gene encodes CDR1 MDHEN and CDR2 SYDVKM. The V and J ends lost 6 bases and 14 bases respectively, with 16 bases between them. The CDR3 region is CASRRHGSWTF. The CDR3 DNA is TGTGCCAGCAGACGACACGGAAGTTGGACCTTC.

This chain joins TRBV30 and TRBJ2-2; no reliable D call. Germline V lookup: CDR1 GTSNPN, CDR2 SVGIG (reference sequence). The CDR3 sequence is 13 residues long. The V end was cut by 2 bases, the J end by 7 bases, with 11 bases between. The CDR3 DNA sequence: TGTGCCTGGAGTACCTCGACGTACGGGGAGCTGTTTTTT. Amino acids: CAWSTSTYGELFF.

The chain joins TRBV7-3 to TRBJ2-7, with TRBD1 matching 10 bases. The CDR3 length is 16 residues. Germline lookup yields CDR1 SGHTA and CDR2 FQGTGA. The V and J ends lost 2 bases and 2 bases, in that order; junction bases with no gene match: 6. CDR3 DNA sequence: TGTGCCAGCAGCTTACGGGGACAGGGGATTACCTACGAGCAGTACTTC. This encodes CASSLRGQGITYEQYF.

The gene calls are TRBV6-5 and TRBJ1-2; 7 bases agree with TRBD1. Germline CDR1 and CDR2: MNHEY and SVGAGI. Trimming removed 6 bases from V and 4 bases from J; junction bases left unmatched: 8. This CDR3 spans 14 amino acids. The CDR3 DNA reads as TGTGCCAGCAGAAGGGGGACAGACTCCTATGGCTACACCTTC. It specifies CASRRGTDSYGYTF.

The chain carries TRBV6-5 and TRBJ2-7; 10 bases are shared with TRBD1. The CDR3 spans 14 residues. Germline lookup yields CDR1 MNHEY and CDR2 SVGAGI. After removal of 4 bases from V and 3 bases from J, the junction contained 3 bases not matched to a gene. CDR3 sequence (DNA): TGTGCCAGCAGTTCGGGACAGGGGATCTACGAGCAGTACTTC. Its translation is CASSSGQGIYEQYF.

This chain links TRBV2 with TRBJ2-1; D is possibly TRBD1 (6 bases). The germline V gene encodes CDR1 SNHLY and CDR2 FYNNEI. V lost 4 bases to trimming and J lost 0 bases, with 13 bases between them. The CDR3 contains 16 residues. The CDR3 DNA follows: TGTGCCAGCAGTGGGGCTGGGGGCCCCTCCTACAATGAGCAGTTCTTC. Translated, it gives CASSGAGGPSYNEQFF.

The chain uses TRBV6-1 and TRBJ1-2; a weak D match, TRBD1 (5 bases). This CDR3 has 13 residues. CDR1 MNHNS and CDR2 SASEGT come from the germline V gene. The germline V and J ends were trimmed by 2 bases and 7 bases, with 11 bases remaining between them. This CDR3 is CASSENLRGGYTF. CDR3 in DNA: TGTGCCAGCAGTGAAAACCTAAGGGGTGGCTACACCTTC.

The CDR3: CASRRTSGEVYYEQYF. The CDR3 region has the DNA TGCGCCAGCAGACGGACTAGCGGGGAGGTTTACTACGAGCAGTACTTC. The rearrangement links TRBV10-1 to TRBJ2-7; 12 bases align to TRBD2. This CDR3 spans 16 amino acids. Trimming removed 6 bases from V and 3 bases from J; junction bases left unmatched: 9. Germline V CDR1 and CDR2: WNHNN, SYGVQD (reference sequence).

CDR3 nucleotides: TGTGCCAGCAGTAACGACAGGGTCTTTCACGAGCAGTACTTC. Protein: CASSNDRVFHEQYF. The chain couples TRBV2 to TRBJ2-7; TRBD1 agrees at 7 bases. This CDR3 has 14 residues. The junction had 9 bases not matched to a gene; V was cut back by 5 bases and J by 5 bases. Germline CDR1 SNHLY, CDR2 FYNNEI.

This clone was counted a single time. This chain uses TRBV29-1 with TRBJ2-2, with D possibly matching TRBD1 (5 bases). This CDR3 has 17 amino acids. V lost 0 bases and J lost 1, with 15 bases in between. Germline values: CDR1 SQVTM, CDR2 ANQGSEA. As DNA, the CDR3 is TGCAGCGTTGAAGATCGAACAGGTGGTGGGAACACCGGGGAGCTGTTTTTT. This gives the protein CSVEDRTGGGNTGELFF.

CDR3 region: CASSVGLAGGGSYEQYF. DNA of the CDR3: TGTGCCAGCAGCGTGGGACTAGCGGGAGGTGGCTCCTACGAGCAGTACTTC. The rearrangement links TRBV9 to TRBJ2-7; TRBD2 matches 15 bases. CDR3 length equals 17 residues. V trimming: 2 bases; J trimming: 0 bases; junction bases outside the gene matches: 3. Germline CDR1 and CDR2: SGDLS and YYNGEE. The full variable domain, with the rest looked up from reference TRBV9 and TRBJ2-7, is DSGVTQTPKHLITATGQRVTLRCSPRSGDLSVYWYQQSLDQGLQFLIQYYNGEERAKGNILERFSAQQFPDLHSELNLSSLELGDSALYFCASSVGLAGGGSYEQYFGPGTRLTVT.

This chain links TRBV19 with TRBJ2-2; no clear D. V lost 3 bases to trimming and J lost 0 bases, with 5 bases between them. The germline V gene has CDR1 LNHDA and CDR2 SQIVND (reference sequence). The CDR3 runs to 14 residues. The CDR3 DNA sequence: TGTGCCAGTAGTATTCAGGCGAACACCGGGGAGCTGTTTTTT. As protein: CASSIQANTGELFF.

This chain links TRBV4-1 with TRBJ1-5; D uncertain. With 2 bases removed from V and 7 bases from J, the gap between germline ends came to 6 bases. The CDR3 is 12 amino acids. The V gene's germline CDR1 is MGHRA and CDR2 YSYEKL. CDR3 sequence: CASSQPYQPQHF. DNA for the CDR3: TGCGCCAGCAGCCAACCATACCAGCCCCAGCATTTT.

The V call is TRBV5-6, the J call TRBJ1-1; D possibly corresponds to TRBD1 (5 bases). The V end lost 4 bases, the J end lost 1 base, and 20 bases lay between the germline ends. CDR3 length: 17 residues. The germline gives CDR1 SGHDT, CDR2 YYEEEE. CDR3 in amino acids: CASSRDFLRAGNTEAFF. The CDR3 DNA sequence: TGTGCCAGCAGCCGGGACTTCCTTCGAGCGGGGAACACTGAAGCTTTCTTT.

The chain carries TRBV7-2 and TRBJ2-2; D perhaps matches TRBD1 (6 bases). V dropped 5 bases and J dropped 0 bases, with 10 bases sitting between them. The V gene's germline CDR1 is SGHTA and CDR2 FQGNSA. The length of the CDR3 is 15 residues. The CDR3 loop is CASSPRTANTGELFF. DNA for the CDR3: TGTGCCAGCAGCCCCCGGACAGCGAACACCGGGGAGCTGTTTTTT.

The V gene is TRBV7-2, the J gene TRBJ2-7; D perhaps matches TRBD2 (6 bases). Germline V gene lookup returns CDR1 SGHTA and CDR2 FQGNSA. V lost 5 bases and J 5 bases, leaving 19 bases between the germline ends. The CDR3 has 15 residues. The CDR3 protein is CASSPPGTLINEQYF. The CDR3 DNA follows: TGTGCCAGCAGCCCTCCAGGGACTCTCATCAACGAGCAGTACTTC.

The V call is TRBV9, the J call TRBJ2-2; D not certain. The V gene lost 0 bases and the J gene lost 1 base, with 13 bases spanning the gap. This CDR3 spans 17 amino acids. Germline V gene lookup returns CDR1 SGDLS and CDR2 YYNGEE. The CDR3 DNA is TGTGCCAGCAGCGTAGCTAGGGCAGAGAAGAACACCGGGGAGCTGTTTTTT. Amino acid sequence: CASSVARAEKNTGELFF.

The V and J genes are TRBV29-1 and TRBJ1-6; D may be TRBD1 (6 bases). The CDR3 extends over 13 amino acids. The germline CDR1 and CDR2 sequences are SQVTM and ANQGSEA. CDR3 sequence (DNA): TGCGGGTACCGGCAGGGGAATAATTCACCCCTCCACTTT. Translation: CGYRQGNNSPLHF.

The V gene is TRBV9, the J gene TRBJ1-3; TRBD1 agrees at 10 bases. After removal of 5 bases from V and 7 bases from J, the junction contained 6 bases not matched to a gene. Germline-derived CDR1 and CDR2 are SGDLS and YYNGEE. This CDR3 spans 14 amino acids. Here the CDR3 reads CASRGTGDLNTIYF. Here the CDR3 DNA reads TGTGCCAGCAGGGGGACAGGGGATTTGAACACCATATATTTT.

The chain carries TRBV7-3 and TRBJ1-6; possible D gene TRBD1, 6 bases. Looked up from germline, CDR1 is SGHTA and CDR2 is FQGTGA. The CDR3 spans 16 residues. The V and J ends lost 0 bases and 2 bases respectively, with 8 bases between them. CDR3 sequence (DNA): TGTGCCAGCAGCTTAACGCAGGGGACCTATAATTCACCCCTCCACTTT. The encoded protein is CASSLTQGTYNSPLHF.